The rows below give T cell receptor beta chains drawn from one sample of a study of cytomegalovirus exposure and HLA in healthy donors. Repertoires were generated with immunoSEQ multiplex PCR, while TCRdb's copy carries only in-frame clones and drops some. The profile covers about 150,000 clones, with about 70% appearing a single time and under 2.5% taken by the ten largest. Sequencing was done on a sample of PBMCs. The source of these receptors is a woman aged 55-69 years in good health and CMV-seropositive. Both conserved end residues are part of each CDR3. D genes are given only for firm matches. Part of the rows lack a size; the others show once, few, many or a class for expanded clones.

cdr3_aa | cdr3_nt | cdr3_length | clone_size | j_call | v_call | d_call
CASSTGFTEAFF | TGTGCCAGTAGTACCGGGTTCACTGAAGCTTTCTTT | 12 | - | TRBJ1-1 | TRBV19 | -
CASSIVTGGGEQYF | TGTGCCAGTAGTATTGTGACAGGGGGAGGGGAGCAGTACTTC | 14 | - | TRBJ2-7 | TRBV19 | TRBD1
CASSQIAGGPGNEQFF | TGTGCCAGCAGCCAAATAGCGGGAGGGCCGGGGAATGAGCAGTTCTTC | 16 | - | TRBJ2-1 | TRBV4-2 | TRBD2
CASSPGTSGAYEQYF | TGTGCCAGCAGTCCGGGGACTAGCGGGGCCTACGAGCAGTACTTC | 15 | - | TRBJ2-7 | TRBV27 | TRBD2
CASSHYSQTGKGTQYF | TGCGCCAGCAGCCATTACAGTCAGACAGGGAAGGGGACCCAGTACTTC | 16 | - | TRBJ2-5 | TRBV4-1 | TRBD1
CASSKGGLREKLFF | TGTGCCAGCAGCAAGGGAGGGTTGAGGGAAAAACTGTTTTTT | 14 | once | TRBJ1-4 | TRBV5-6 | -
CATSKGAPGQETQYF | TGTGCCACCAGCAAGGGGGCTCCAGGGCAAGAGACCCAGTACTTC | 15 | few | TRBJ2-5 | TRBV15 | TRBD1
CASSTQSGAQETQYF | TGTGCCAGCAGCACCCAAAGCGGAGCCCAAGAGACCCAGTACTTC | 15 | few | TRBJ2-5 | TRBV7-2 | -
CASSPGWQDNEQFF | TGCGCCAGCAGCCCAGGGTGGCAGGACAATGAGCAGTTCTTC | 14 | - | TRBJ2-1 | TRBV5-1 | -
CASSQLGMNYNEQFF | TGTGCCAGCAGCCAACTAGGGATGAATTACAATGAGCAGTTCTTC | 15 | - | TRBJ2-1 | TRBV5-4 | -
CASSPYSGGVGEAFF | TGTGCCAGCTCACCATACTCAGGGGGCGTTGGTGAAGCTTTCTTT | 15 | - | TRBJ1-1 | TRBV18 | TRBD1
CASSQQGTLYYEQYF | TGTGCCAGCAGTCAACAGGGAACCCTCTACTACGAGCAGTACTTC | 15 | - | TRBJ2-7 | TRBV27 | -
CASSPRDRNTEAFF | TGTGCCAGCAGTCCCCGGGACAGGAACACTGAAGCTTTCTTT | 14 | - | TRBJ1-1 | TRBV28 | TRBD1
CASSEARYEQYF | TGTGCCAGCAGTGAAGCGCGGTACGAGCAGTACTTC | 12 | - | TRBJ2-7 | TRBV2 | -
CASSQRLTGGETQYF | TGTGCCAGCAGCCAACGGCTCACCGGGGGGGAGACCCAGTACTTC | 15 | - | TRBJ2-5 | TRBV14 | TRBD2
CASSEPGTGNTGELFF | TGTGCCAGCAGTGAACCCGGGACAGGGAACACCGGGGAGCTGTTTTTT | 16 | few | TRBJ2-2 | TRBV25-1 | TRBD1
CASSSNPGQGGHEQYF | TGCGCCAGCAGCTCGAACCCGGGTCAGGGGGGCCACGAGCAGTACTTC | 16 | - | TRBJ2-7 | TRBV5-1 | -
CASSQGTGPSKNIQYF | TGCGCCAGCAGCCAAGGGACAGGTCCTAGCAAAAACATTCAGTACTTC | 16 | - | TRBJ2-4 | TRBV4-1 | TRBD1
CASRRQGNTEAFF | TGTGCCAGCAGGAGACAGGGGAACACTGAAGCTTTCTTT | 13 | - | TRBJ1-1 | TRBV6-1 | TRBD1
CASSSPMGQNNQPQHF | TGTGCCAGCAGTTCTCCGATGGGCCAGAACAATCAGCCCCAGCATTTT | 16 | few | TRBJ1-5 | TRBV28 | -
CASSVGGDTQYF | TGTGCCAGCAGTGTAGGGGGAGATACGCAGTATTTT | 12 | - | TRBJ2-3 | TRBV2 | -
CASSEQGTDYGYTF | TGTGCCAGCAGTGAACAGGGAACCGACTATGGCTACACCTTC | 14 | - | TRBJ1-2 | TRBV2 | -
CASDASGSNGELFF | TGTGCCAGCGACGCTAGCGGGAGTAACGGGGAGCTGTTTTTT | 14 | - | TRBJ2-2 | TRBV9 | TRBD2
CATRAGGGREAFF | TGTGCCACCAGGGCGGGCGGAGGGAGGGAAGCTTTCTTT | 13 | - | TRBJ1-1 | TRBV15 | -
CASSSATSGGPFDYEQYF | TGTGCCAGCAGTTCAGCGACTAGCGGGGGACCCTTTGACTACGAGCAGTACTTC | 18 | - | TRBJ2-7 | TRBV28 | TRBD2
CASSPPYSGRAHEQFF | TGTGCCAGCTCACCACCGTATAGCGGGAGGGCCCATGAGCAGTTCTTC | 16 | - | TRBJ2-1 | TRBV18 | TRBD2
CASSSPGSGDYEQYF | TGTGCCAGCAGTTCACCTGGTTCGGGAGACTACGAGCAGTACTTC | 15 | once | TRBJ2-7 | TRBV28 | -
CASSRVDEQYF | TGTGCCAGCAGCCGGGTTGACGAGCAGTACTTC | 11 | - | TRBJ2-7 | TRBV2 | -
CASSLPKPGQGAHEQYF | TGTGCCAGCAGTTTACCGAAACCGGGACAGGGGGCCCACGAGCAGTACTTC | 17 | - | TRBJ2-7 | TRBV28 | TRBD1
CASGVGSGSTDTQYF | TGCGCCAGCGGGGTGGGAAGCGGGAGCACAGATACGCAGTATTTT | 15 | - | TRBJ2-3 | TRBV5-1 | -
CASSIYRASGANVLTF | TGTGCCAGCAGCATATACCGAGCCTCTGGGGCCAACGTCCTGACTTTC | 16 | - | TRBJ2-6 | TRBV21-1 | -
CASSLVGRPDEKLFF | TGTGCCAGCAGCTTAGTGGGCAGGCCGGATGAAAAACTGTTTTTT | 15 | - | TRBJ1-4 | TRBV7-2 | -
CASSLYQGGNEKLFF | TGTGCCAGCAGCTTATACCAGGGAGGGAATGAAAAACTGTTTTTT | 15 | - | TRBJ1-4 | TRBV7-9 | -
CASSPLQGGNEQFF | TGTGCCAGCTCACCATTGCAGGGTGGCAATGAGCAGTTCTTC | 14 | - | TRBJ2-1 | TRBV18 | -
CASSFPDREATEAFF | TGCGCCAGCAGCTTCCCCGACAGGGAGGCCACTGAAGCTTTCTTT | 15 | - | TRBJ1-1 | TRBV5-1 | TRBD1
CASSTEVNQPQHF | TGCGCCAGCAGTACGGAGGTAAATCAGCCCCAGCATTTT | 13 | few | TRBJ1-5 | TRBV5-1 | -
CASTGYTDTQYF | TGTGCCAGCACAGGATACACAGATACGCAGTATTTT | 12 | - | TRBJ2-3 | TRBV2 | -
CATSRDLLDRGSGTEAFF | TGTGCCACCAGCAGAGATCTGTTGGACAGGGGGTCGGGCACTGAAGCTTTCTTT | 18 | - | TRBJ1-1 | TRBV15 | TRBD1